This T cell receptor beta chain is from a study of regulatory T cells in long-lasting Graves disease. Points from the study as a whole: Whereas roughly 1,000 public clonotypes were shared by new patients, persistent patients shared more, at 2,500 to 3,000.

CDR3 size: 12 residues. Trimming took 0 bases from V and 10 from J; bases not matched to a gene: 3. Per the germline V gene, CDR1 is SGHDT and CDR2 is YYEEEE. Library construction for TCR beta used iRepertoire HTBI primers and Arm-PCR of CDR3 regions. Per the original data handling: Across the samples, identification revealed 60 to 75 TRBV and more than 11 TRBJ segments. TCRdb re-called the multiplex PCR reads through MiXCR, storing one row per CDR3 protein. The V and J calls follow TCRdb's processing rather than the paper's. The table lists 360,000 or so distinct CDR3 sequences, roughly 16% of them singletons, with around 20% in the top ten. The time point here: newly diagnosed GD, antithyroid drugs for less than 3 months. The TCR library was made from RNA that had been extracted from PBMCs in TRIzol. An endocrinology department located in Xi'an, China, was where the patients came from. At least ten counts were recorded for this clonotype. The antigen is not known.

These sequences were also reported in another study, on T cells in Graves' hyperthyroidism and ophthalmopathy. That paper states: Separation of ophthalmopathy from stable hyperthyroidism was achieved by a 13 V-J model.

Source: peripheral blood mononuclear cells (PBMCs), taken at new diagnosis, from a patient treated with antithyroid drugs. The TCR was taken from a woman aged 18-29 years with Graves disease. The chain combines TRBV5-6 with TRBJ1-1; 7 positions agree with TRBD1. CDR3 DNA sequence: TGTGCCAGCAGCTTGGCGGCAGGGGGAGCTTTCTTT. It translates to CASSLAAGGAFF.